The 18 T cell receptor beta chains below were found in one sample sequenced in a study of cytomegalovirus exposure and HLA in healthy donors. Researchers ran the PCR with 60 Vbeta and 13 Jbeta primers. Profiled with immunoSEQ multiplex PCR; TCRdb holds only in-frame clones, not every one. The data hold 60,000 to 80,000 clones, with over 60% observed a single time. Material for sequencing was PBMCs. The receptors shown here come from a woman aged 30 to 39 in good health and CMV-seronegative.

This clone was observed once. The V and J genes are TRBV7-3 and TRBJ1-3; 10 nucleotides line up with TRBD2. The DNA end is more similar to TRBJ2-2, so the J call may be wrong. Germline values: CDR1 SGHTA, CDR2 FQGTGA. The CDR3 loop spans 16 amino acids. The CDR3 spells CASSSRTSGNTGELFF. The CDR3 bases are TGTGCCAGCAGCTCTCGGACTAGCGGGAACACCGGGGAGCTGTTTTTT.

This chain joins TRBV10-1 and TRBJ2-2; 11 bases map to TRBD2. Germline loops: CDR1 WNHNN, CDR2 SYGVQD (reference sequence). The trim removed 5 bases at V and 6 bases at J, leaving 8 bases unmatched. This CDR3 region has 16 residues. The CDR3 DNA sequence: TGCGCCAGCAGTCAATTAGCGGGAGGGCCCTCCGGGGAGCTGTTTTTT. It encodes CASSQLAGGPSGELFF.

This clone occurred once. The chain is built from TRBV21-1 and TRBJ2-5; the table's D call, TRBD2, has no DNA check behind it. TRBV21-1 represents a pseudogene. This CDR3 contains 13 residues. CDR3 region: CASSKVLGETQYF. The DNA for the CDR3 is TGTGCCAGCAGCAAAGTACTAGGGGAGACCCAGTACTTC.

The chain recombines TRBV5-1 with TRBJ2-7; 8 positions agree with TRBD1. This CDR3 is 18 amino acids long. CDR1 is SGHRS, CDR2 YFSETQ, per germline. V was clipped by 4 bases and J by 1 base; unmatched bases: 16. The CDR3 protein is CASSQGGQGLGLSYEQYF. Written as DNA, the CDR3 is TGCGCCAGCAGCCAAGGAGGACAGGGTTTGGGGTTATCCTACGAGCAGTACTTC.

This chain joins TRBV9 and TRBJ2-2, with D possibly TRBD1 on 6 matching bases. Trimming stripped 3 bases from V and 3 bases from J, with 15 bases between. The CDR3 sequence is 16 residues long. Germline V CDR1 and CDR2: SGDLS, YYNGEE. As DNA, the CDR3 is TGTGCCAGCAGCGACGGGACACGTCGTGACACCGGGGAGCTGTTTTTT. Translation gives CASSDGTRRDTGELFF.

The chain recombines TRBV13 with TRBJ1-1, with a tentative D call TRBD1 (6 bases). Germline V CDR1 and CDR2: PRHDT, FYEKMQ (reference sequence). The CDR3 is 14 residues long. V lost 2 bases to trimming and J lost 7 bases, with 14 bases between them. As DNA, the CDR3 is TGTGCCAGCAGCTTAAGGACAGATGGAGTTGAAGCTTTCTTT. It codes for CASSLRTDGVEAFF. The complete variable domain, with remaining parts taken from reference TRBV13 and TRBJ1-1, reads AAGVIQSPRHLIKEKRETATLKCYPIPRHDTVYWYQQGPGQDPQFLISFYEKMQSDKGSIPDRFSAQQFSDYHSELNMSSLELGDSALYFCASSLRTDGVEAFFGQGTRLTVV.

The rearrangement uses TRBV29-1 and TRBJ2-7; TRBD1 aligns across 9 bases. Germline V gene data show CDR1 as SQVTM and CDR2 as ANQGSEA. The CDR3 sequence is 13 residues long. V gave up 7 bases and J gave up 5 bases; unmatched junction bases: 9. Here the CDR3 reads CSARQGVRDEQYF. CDR3 sequence (DNA): TGCAGCGCACGACAGGGGGTAAGGGACGAGCAGTACTTC.

The chain links TRBV27 to TRBJ2-3; 7 bases are shared with TRBD2. Per the germline V gene, CDR1 is MNHEY and CDR2 is SMNVEV (reference sequence). This CDR3 is built from 14 residues. With V trimmed by 3 bases and J by 4 bases, 4 bases remained unmatched. CDR3 sequence: CASSLAGEADTQYF. The CDR3 DNA reads TGTGCCAGCAGTTTGGCGGGAGAGGCAGATACGCAGTATTTT.

This rearrangement joins TRBV5-6 to TRBJ1-1; 7 bases fit TRBD1. V was clipped by 0 bases and J by 3 bases; unmatched bases: 5. The CDR3 length is 15 residues. Germline V gene lookup returns CDR1 SGHDT and CDR2 YYEEEE. CDR3: CASSLAGTDHTEAFF. DNA of the CDR3: TGTGCCAGCAGCTTGGCCGGGACAGATCACACTGAAGCTTTCTTT.

V is TRBV6-1 and J is TRBJ1-5, with D possibly being TRBD1 (5 bases). Trimming removed 3 bases from V and 4 bases from J, with 16 bases in between. Germline-derived CDR1 and CDR2 are MNHNS and SASEGT. The CDR3 is made up of 16 amino acids. CDR3 in DNA: TGTGCCAGCAGTGACCTCCCCCGGGGGTTAAATCAGCCCCAGCATTTT. Its protein is CASSDLPRGLNQPQHF.

The CDR3 sequence: CASSLGPPGGELFF. In nucleotides, the CDR3 is TGTGCCAGCAGCTTAGGGCCGCCGGGCGGGGAGCTGTTTTTT. This chain joins TRBV7-2 and TRBJ2-2; D is undetermined. The CDR3 length is 14 residues. V was cut by 1 base and J by 7 bases, with 10 bases left in between. Germline CDR1 SGHTA, CDR2 FQGNSA. Together with reference TRBV7-2 and TRBJ2-2, the CDR3 gives the full variable domain: GAGVSQSPSNKVTEKGKDVELRCDPISGHTALYWYRQSLGQGLEFLIYFQGNSAPDKSGLPSDRFSAERTGGSVSTLTIQRTQQEDSAVYLCASSLGPPGGELFFGEGSRLTVL.

Written as DNA, the CDR3 is TGCAGCGCCCCACTAGCGGCCAATGAGCAGTTCTTC. Translated: CSAPLAANEQFF. The chain carries TRBV29-1 and TRBJ2-1; 8 bases line up with TRBD2. The CDR3 extends over 12 amino acids. From germline, CDR1 is SQVTM and CDR2 ANQGSEA. The V segment lost 7 bases and the J segment 6 bases; nucleotides outside the gene matches: 5.

V usage is TRBV4-1 and J usage is TRBJ2-7; D remains ambiguous. Germline V lookup: CDR1 MGHRA, CDR2 YSYEKL. Trimming took off 0 bases at V and 10 bases at J, with 10 bases between the two ends. The CDR3 runs to 12 residues. CDR3 amino acids: CASSQDGPAQYV. In DNA, the CDR3 is TGCGCCAGCAGCCAAGACGGCCCTGCACAGTACGTC.

The J gene is TRBJ2-1, the V gene TRBV5-6; TRBD2 matches at 9 bases. The length of the CDR3 is 15 residues. The germline V gene encodes CDR1 SGHDT and CDR2 YYEEEE. Losses at the gene ends were 4 bases for V and 4 bases for J; bases not matched to a gene: 6. CDR3: CASSLGTSPYNEQFF. The CDR3 region has the DNA TGTGCCAGCAGCCTTGGGACTAGCCCATACAATGAGCAGTTCTTC. The full variable domain, its missing parts supplied by reference TRBV5-6 and TRBJ2-1, is DAGVTQSPTHLIKTRGQQVTLRCSPKSGHDTVSWYQQALGQGPQFIFQYYEEEERQRGNFPDRFSGHQFPNYSSELNVNALLLGDSALYLCASSLGTSPYNEQFFGPGTRLTVL.

CDR3: CAISPGLADLYQQYF. Written as DNA, the CDR3 is TGTGCCATCAGTCCGGGACTAGCGGACCTATACCAGCAGTACTTC. The chain combines TRBV10-3 with TRBJ2-7; 11 bases are a match to TRBD2. The CDR3 covers 15 residues. After removal of 5 bases from V and 8 bases from J, the junction contained 11 bases not matched to a gene. In germline, CDR1 is ENHRY, CDR2 SYGVKD.

The V and J genes are TRBV28 and TRBJ1-1, with D maybe TRBD1 (5 bases). The V end was cut by 7 bases, the J end by 8 bases, with 20 bases between. Germline CDR1 MDHEN, CDR2 SYDVKM. The CDR3 length is 14 residues. CDR3 amino acids: CASKAIDRVSEAFF. CDR3 DNA: TGTGCCAGCAAAGCAATCGACAGAGTCTCCGAAGCTTTCTTT.

This chain joins TRBV19 and TRBJ1-4, with 7 positions matching TRBD1. Germline CDR1 and CDR2: LNHDA and SQIVND (reference sequence). The V segment lost 6 bases and the J segment 10 bases; nucleotides outside the gene matches: 8. This CDR3 spans 13 amino acids. This CDR3 reads CASSDDREGKLFF. In DNA, the CDR3 is TGTGCCAGTAGCGATGACAGGGAAGGAAAACTGTTTTTT.

The CDR3 DNA follows: TGTGCCAGCAGTTCCCTAGCTGGAGGGAGCGCCTACAATGAGCAGTTCTTC. Translation: CASSSLAGGSAYNEQFF. This sequence joins TRBV27 and TRBJ2-1; possible D gene TRBD2, 6 bases. Between the trimmed V and J ends, which lost 4 bases and 2 bases, there was a span of 18 bases. The CDR3 runs 17 residues. The germline V gene encodes CDR1 MNHEY and CDR2 SMNVEV (reference sequence).